This TCR beta chain was identified in a study of OX40 agonist ivuxolimab in advanced cancers. Overall study findings and caveats: CD8+ T cells showed, on average, more clonal expansion than CD4+ cells.

Autoimmune disease history or systemic immunosuppression was exclusionary. Generated by immunoSEQ multiplex PCR, the TCRdb table keeps only in-frame clones and is missing some. The sample has under 70,000 clones; around 85% are singletons. CDR3 length: 16 amino acids. Trimming removed 4 bases at V and 6 bases at J, with 22 bases between. CDR1 is MDHEN, CDR2 SYDVKM, per germline. In regard to this clone: Its target is not known.

This chain connects TRBV28 to TRBJ2-7; D gene uncertain. The source was CD4+ or CD8+ T cells sorted from blood, collected in a trial of the OX40 agonist ivuxolimab. The receptor was derived from an adult with an advanced solid tumor such as melanoma, head and neck, liver or kidney cancer. The CDR3 sequence: CASSSSRRAAVGEQYF. The CDR3 DNA follows: TGTGCCAGCAGTTCATCGAGAAGGGCCGCTGTTGGCGAGCAGTACTTC.